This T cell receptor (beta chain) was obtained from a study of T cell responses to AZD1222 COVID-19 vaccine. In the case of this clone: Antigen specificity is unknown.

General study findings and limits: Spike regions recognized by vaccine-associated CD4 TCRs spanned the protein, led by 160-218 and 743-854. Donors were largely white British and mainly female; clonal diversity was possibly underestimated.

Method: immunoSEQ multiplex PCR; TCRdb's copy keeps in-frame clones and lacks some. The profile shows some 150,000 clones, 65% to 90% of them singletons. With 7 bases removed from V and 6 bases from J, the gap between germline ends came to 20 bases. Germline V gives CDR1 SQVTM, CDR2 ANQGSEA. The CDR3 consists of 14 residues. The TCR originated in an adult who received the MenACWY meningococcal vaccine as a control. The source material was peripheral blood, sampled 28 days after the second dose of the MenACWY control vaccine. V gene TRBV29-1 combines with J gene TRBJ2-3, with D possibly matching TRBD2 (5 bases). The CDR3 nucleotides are TGCAGCGGGTCGCCGGGATCACCGGGGGATACGCAGTATTTT. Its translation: CSGSPGSPGDTQYF.